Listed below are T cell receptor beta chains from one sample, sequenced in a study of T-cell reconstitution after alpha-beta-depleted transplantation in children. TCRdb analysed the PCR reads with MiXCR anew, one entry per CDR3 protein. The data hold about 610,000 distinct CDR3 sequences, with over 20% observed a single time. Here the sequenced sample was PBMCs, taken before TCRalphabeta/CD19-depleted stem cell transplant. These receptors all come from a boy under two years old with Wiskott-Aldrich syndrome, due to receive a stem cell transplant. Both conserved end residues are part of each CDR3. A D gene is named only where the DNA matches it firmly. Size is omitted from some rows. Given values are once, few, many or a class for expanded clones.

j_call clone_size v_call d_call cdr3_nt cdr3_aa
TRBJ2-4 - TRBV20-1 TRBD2 TGCAGTGGGGGAGGGCCGGTCAAAAACATTCAGTACTTC CSGGGPVKNIQYF
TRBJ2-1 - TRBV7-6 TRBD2 TGTGCCAGCAAGCTTGTCGCTAGCGGGAGCGATGAGCAGTTCTTC CASKLVASGSDEQFF
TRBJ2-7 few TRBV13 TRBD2 TGTGCCAGCAGCTTAGTATATGCGGGAGGCTGCTACGAGCAGTACTTC CASSLVYAGGCYEQYF
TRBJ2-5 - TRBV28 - TGTGCCAGCAGTTTAACTTCGGAAAACCAAGAGACCCAGTACTTC CASSLTSENQETQYF
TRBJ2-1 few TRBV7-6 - TGTGCCAGCAGCTTAGGATCGATGAGTGCGGTTACTGAGCAGTTCTTC CASSLGSMSAVTEQFF
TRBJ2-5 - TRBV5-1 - TGCGCCAGCAGCTTGGATATTGAGACCCAGTACTTC CASSLDIETQYF
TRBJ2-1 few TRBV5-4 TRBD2 TGTGCCAGCAGCTCCCTGGCTGCAAAGCGGGAGCTTTACAATGAGCAGTTCTTC CASSSLAAKRELYNEQFF
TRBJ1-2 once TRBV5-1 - TGCGCCAGCAGCTCGGCGGACAGCTATGGCTACACCTTC CASSSADSYGYTF
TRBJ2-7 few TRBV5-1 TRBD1 TGCGCCAGCAGCTTGTCGACAGGGGGCCCCTCCTACGAGCAGTACTTC CASSLSTGGPSYEQYF
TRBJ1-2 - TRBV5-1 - TGCGCCAGCAGCTCGGCATCCGACTATGGCTACACCTTC CASSSASDYGYTF
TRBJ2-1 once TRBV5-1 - TGCGCCAGCAGCTTGGTAGGGGCCCACCCTAATGAGCAGTTCTTC CASSLVGAHPNEQFF
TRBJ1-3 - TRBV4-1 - TGCGCCAGCAGCCAAGATCCGAAGGGGTCGACAAGAAACACCATATATTTT CASSQDPKGSTRNTIYF
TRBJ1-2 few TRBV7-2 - TGTGCCAGCAGCTTTTGGACAGAGGACTATGGCTACACCTTC CASSFWTEDYGYTF
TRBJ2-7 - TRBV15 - TGTGCCACCAGCAGAGACAGGGTGGGAACCTACGAGCAGTACTTC CATSRDRVGTYEQYF
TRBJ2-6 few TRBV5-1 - TGCGCCAGCAGCCAAGAAGGGTCTGGGGCCAACGTCCTGACTTTC CASSQEGSGANVLTF
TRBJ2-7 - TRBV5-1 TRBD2 TGCGCCAGCACCCGGGAGGCAAGCTCCTACGAGCAGTACTTC CASTREASSYEQYF
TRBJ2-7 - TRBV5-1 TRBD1 TGCGCCAGCAGCTTGGGGTCTAAGACAGGGACACTTTACGAGCAGTACTTC CASSLGSKTGTLYEQYF
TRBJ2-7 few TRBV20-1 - TGCAGTGCTAACGTCGGGGTTGGATACTTC CSANVGVGYF
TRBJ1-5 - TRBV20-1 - TGCAGTGCGACCCGAGGTGGGAATCAGCCCCAGCATTTT CSATRGGNQPQHF
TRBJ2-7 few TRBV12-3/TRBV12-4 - TGTGCCAGCAGTTACATAGCGGAAGAGGGTCTCGAGCAGTACTTC CASSYIAEEGLEQYF
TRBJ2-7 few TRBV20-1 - TGCAGTGCTAGAGAGTTGCAGCCATACGAGCAGTACTTC CSARELQPYEQYF
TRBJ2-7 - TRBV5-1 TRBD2 TGCGCCAGCAGCTCATGGCGGGGGACTAGCGGCTACGAGCAGTACTTC CASSSWRGTSGYEQYF
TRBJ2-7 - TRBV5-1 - TGCGCCAGCAGCTTGGCCGGCAGCGGATTCCTCTACGAGCAGTACTTC CASSLAGSGFLYEQYF
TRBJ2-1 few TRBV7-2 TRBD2 TGTGCCAGCAGCCGGTGGGTAGCGGGAGACAATGAGCAGTTCTTC CASSRWVAGDNEQFF
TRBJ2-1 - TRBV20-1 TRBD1 TGCAGTGCTAGAAGAACTAGGGGGCCGGGGCAGCAGTTCTTC CSARRTRGPGQQFF
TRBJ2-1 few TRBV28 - TGTGCCAGCAGTTTTCTAGTTAGCTCCTACAATGAGCAGTTCTTC CASSFLVSSYNEQFF
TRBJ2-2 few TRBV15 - TGTGCCACCAGCAGACCCAACAGAAACACCGGGGAGCTGTTTTTT CATSRPNRNTGELFF
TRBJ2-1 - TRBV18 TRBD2 TGTGCCAGCTCACCACTAGGGACTAGCGGATCTAGCTCCTACAATGAGCAGTTCTTC CASSPLGTSGSSSYNEQFF
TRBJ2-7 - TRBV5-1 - TGCGCCAGCAGCGACCGGGAGTGGAGCTACGAGCAGTACTTC CASSDREWSYEQYF
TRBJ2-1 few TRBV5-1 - TGCGCCAGCAGCTTGATGGGGGCAACCTACAATGAGCAGTTCTTC CASSLMGATYNEQFF
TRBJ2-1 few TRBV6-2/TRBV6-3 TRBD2 TGTGCCAGCAGTTACTACGCCGGGACTAGCTTTTTC CASSYYAGTSFF
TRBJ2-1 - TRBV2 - TGTGCCAGCAGACCTACTAGGCACAACTACAATGAGCAGTTCTTC CASRPTRHNYNEQFF
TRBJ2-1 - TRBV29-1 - TGCAGCGTTCCCGATGGCGGTGAGCAGTTCTTC CSVPDGGEQFF
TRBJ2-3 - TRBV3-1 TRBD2 TGTGCCAGCAGCACCCGCTTGGGCGGGAGGCCCCGGGGCACAGATACGCAGTATTTT CASSTRLGGRPRGTDTQYF
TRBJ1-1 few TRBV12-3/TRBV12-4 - TGTGCCAGCAGTCACCGGGACACGGCCTTGACTGAAGCTTTCTTT CASSHRDTALTEAFF
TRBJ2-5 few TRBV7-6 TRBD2 TGTGCCAGCAGTCCTAGCGGGAGGGCCCAAGAGACCCAGTACTTC CASSPSGRAQETQYF
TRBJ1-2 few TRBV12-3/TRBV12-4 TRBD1 TGTGCCAGCAGATTAAGGACAGGCTATGGCTACACCTTC CASRLRTGYGYTF
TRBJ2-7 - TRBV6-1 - TGTGCCAGCAGGGATCCCGCCGAGCAGTACTTC CASRDPAEQYF
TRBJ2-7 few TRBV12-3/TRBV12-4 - TGTGCCAGCAGTAACAAATTAGGAACCTACGAGCAGTACTTC CASSNKLGTYEQYF
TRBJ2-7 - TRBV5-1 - TGCGCCAGCAGCTTGATGCGCGACAGGCCGGTCGAGCAGTACTTC CASSLMRDRPVEQYF
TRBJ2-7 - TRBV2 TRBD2 TGTGCCAGCAGTGAAGCCGGGACTAGCGGGAGAAGGTTATACGAGCAGTACTTC CASSEAGTSGRRLYEQYF
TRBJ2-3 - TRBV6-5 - TGTGCCAGCAGTTCGACTAGTTACACAGATACGCAGTATTTT CASSSTSYTDTQYF
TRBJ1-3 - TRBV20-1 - TGCAGTGCTACCATGATTGGCTCCTACTCTGGAAACACCATATATTTT CSATMIGSYSGNTIYF
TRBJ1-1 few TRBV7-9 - TGTGCCAGCAGCTTAGCTGGCAGAATGAACACTGAAGCTTTCTTT CASSLAGRMNTEAFF
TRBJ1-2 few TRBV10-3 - TGTGCCATCAGTGAGTCCTCCGATTATGGCTACACCTTC CAISESSDYGYTF
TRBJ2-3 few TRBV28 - TGTGCCATCCGAGCATTTCCCACAGATACGCAGTATTTT CAIRAFPTDTQYF
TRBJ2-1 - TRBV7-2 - TGTGCCAGCAGTCTACGGGGCCCGACGGGGGAGCAGTTCTTC CASSLRGPTGEQFF
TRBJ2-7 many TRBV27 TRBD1 TGTGCCAGCAGTCCGGGACAGGTTTATTTGCCCTCCTACGAGCAGTACTTC CASSPGQVYLPSYEQYF
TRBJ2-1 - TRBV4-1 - TGCGCCACCAGCCAAGATCCCTCCTACAATGAGCAGTTCTTC CATSQDPSYNEQFF
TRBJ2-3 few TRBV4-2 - TGTGCCAGCAGCCAAGAATCGGCGGGACGGGGCACAGATACGCAGTATTTT CASSQESAGRGTDTQYF
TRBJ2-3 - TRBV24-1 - TGTGCCACCAGTGATTCCCGCCGGGACCTAAGCGATACGCAGTATTTT CATSDSRRDLSDTQYF
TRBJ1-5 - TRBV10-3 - TGTGCCATCGGGGGATTTGGTTCCAATCAGCCCCAGCATTTT CAIGGFGSNQPQHF
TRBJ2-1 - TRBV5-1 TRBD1 TGCGCCAGCAGCTTCCCGGGACAGGCCTACAATGAGCAGTTCTTC CASSFPGQAYNEQFF
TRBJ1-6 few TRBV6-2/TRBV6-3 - TGTGCCAGCAGTTACTGGGGGGACTGCAATCCTGGCATATCCTATAATTCACCCCTCCACTTT CASSYWGDCNPGISYNSPLHF